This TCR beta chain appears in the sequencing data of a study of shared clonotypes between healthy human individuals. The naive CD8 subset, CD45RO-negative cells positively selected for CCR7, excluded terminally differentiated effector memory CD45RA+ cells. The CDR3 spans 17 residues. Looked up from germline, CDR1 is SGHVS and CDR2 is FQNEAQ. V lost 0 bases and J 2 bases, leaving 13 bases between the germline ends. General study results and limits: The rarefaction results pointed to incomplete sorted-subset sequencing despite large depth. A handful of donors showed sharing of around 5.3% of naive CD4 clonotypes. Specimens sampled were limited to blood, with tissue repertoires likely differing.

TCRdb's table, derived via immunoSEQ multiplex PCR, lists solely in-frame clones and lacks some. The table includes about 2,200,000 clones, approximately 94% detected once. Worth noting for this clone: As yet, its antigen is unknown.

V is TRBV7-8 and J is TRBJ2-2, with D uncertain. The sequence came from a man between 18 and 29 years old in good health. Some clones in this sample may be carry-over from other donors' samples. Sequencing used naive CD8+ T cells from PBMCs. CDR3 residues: CASSLAGMGINTGELFF. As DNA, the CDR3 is TGTGCCAGCAGCTTAGCGGGGATGGGAATAAACACCGGGGAGCTGTTTTTT. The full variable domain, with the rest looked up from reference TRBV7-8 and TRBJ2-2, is GAGVSQSPRYKVAKRGQDVALRCDPISGHVSLFWYQQALGQGPEFLTYFQNEAQLDKSGLPSDRFFAERPEGSVSTLKIQRTQQEDSAVYLCASSLAGMGINTGELFFGEGSRLTVL.